The entry below describes one T cell receptor beta chain. This sample was included in a study of blood T cell repertoires in COVID-19. Across the study: Samples representing acute and convalescent COVID-19 were sourced from the United States, Italy and Spain. T cells, B-cell-depleted T cells, or PBMCs provided the cDNA or gDNA that served as material.

Data came from immunoSEQ multiplex PCR; TCRdb stores just in-frame clones and leaves some out. The repertoire has approximately 52,000 clones, more than 85% of them found once; the top ten carry around 6.9%. Germline-derived CDR1 and CDR2 are SNHLY and FYNNEI. The CDR3 runs to 15 residues. With 4 bases clipped from V and 9 bases from J, the junction kept 4 bases outside the gene matches. The V gene is TRBV2, the J gene TRBJ2-1; 15 bases agree with TRBD2. This TCR derives from a man between 50 and 59 years old with active COVID-19. The sample was peripheral blood. In nucleotides, the CDR3 is TGTGCCAGCAGTGGGGGACTAGCGGGAGGACGTGAGCAGTTCTTC. Translation gives CASSGGLAGGREQFF.